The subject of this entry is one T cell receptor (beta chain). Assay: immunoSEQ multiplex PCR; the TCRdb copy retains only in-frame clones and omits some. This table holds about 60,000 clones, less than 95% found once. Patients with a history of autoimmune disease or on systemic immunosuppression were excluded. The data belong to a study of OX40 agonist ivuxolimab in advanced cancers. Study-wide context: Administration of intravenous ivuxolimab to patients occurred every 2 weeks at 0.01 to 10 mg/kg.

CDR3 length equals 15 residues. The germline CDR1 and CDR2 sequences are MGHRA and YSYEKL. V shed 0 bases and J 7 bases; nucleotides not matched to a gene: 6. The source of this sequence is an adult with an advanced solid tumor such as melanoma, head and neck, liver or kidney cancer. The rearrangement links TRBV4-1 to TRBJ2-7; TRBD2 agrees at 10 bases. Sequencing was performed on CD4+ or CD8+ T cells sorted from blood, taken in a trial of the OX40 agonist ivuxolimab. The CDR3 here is CASSQDTSGRGEQYF. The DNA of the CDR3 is TGCGCCAGCAGCCAAGATACAAGCGGGAGGGGTGAGCAGTACTTC.